Listed below are T cell receptor beta chains from one sample, sequenced in a study of blood T cell repertoires in COVID-19. TCRdb's copy holds only in-frame clones and misses some; the assay was immunoSEQ multiplex PCR. The sample includes about 130,000 clones, over 80% of them seen just once. Material for sequencing was PBMCs or T cells enriched from blood (not recorded which). All receptors come from a man aged 30 to 45 who had recovered from COVID-19. CDR3s include the opening cysteine and the closing phenylalanine or tryptophan. D genes are given only for firm matches. Clone size appears in some rows only: once, few, many, or a class for an expanded clone.

D gene,V gene,J gene,clone size,CDR3 DNA,CDR3 protein
.,TRBV2,TRBJ2-7,many,TGTGCCAGCAGTTGGCCACGAGATGGGAGTCTCCTAACCTACGAGCAGTACTTC,CASSWPRDGSLLTYEQYF
.,TRBV6-5,TRBJ2-2,.,TGTGCCAGCAGTTACCCCGACTCGCCCGGGGAGCTGTTTTTT,CASSYPDSPGELFF
.,TRBV24-1,TRBJ1-2,once,TGTGCCACCAGTGGGACAGTCTATGGCTACACCTTC,CATSGTVYGYTF
.,TRBV9,TRBJ2-5,few,TGTGCCAGCAGCGTTCGGGGGGCACGAGAGACCCAGTACTTC,CASSVRGARETQYF
.,TRBV9,TRBJ1-1,.,TGTGCCAGCAGCGTAGCAGGGTATCCTGAAGCTTTCTTT,CASSVAGYPEAFF
.,TRBV10-1,TRBJ1-1,once,TGCGCCAGCAGCTTTCCCCACAGGGTCACCACTGAAGCTTTCTTT,CASSFPHRVTTEAFF
TRBD1,TRBV10-3,TRBJ1-5,.,TGTGCCATCAGCGATACAGGGGTCAATCAGCCCCAGCATTTT,CAISDTGVNQPQHF
TRBD1,TRBV14,TRBJ1-6,.,TGTGCCAGCAGCCAAGTACAGGGGTTCTATAATTCACCCCTCCACTTT,CASSQVQGFYNSPLHF
.,TRBV29-1,TRBJ1-4,.,TGCAGCGTTCGGACAGTGGGAGACGGAAAACTGTTTTTT,CSVRTVGDGKLFF
TRBD1,TRBV5-3,TRBJ1-4,.,TGTGCCAGAAGCTTGGAGCCGGGACAGGGGGCAACTAATGAAAAACTGTTTTTT,CARSLEPGQGATNEKLFF
.,TRBV11-2,TRBJ1-5,.,TGTGCCAGCAGCCTGTCTCTGGAGGGGCAGCCCCAGCATTTT,CASSLSLEGQPQHF
TRBD2,TRBV27,TRBJ2-7,few,TGTGCCAGCAGACAAGCGGGAGCTCCTTCCTACGAGCAGTACTTC,CASRQAGAPSYEQYF
TRBD2,TRBV5-6,TRBJ2-2,.,TGTGCCAGCAGCTTCCCGCAGCGGGGGGGTCATTCGACCGGGGAGCTGTTTTTT,CASSFPQRGGHSTGELFF
.,TRBV9,TRBJ2-3,.,TGTGCCAGCAGCGTCGGGACTCTCACAGATACGCAGTATTTT,CASSVGTLTDTQYF
.,TRBV12-5,TRBJ1-6,.,TGTGCTAGTGGTTTGGTACTCGACAGATCAGGAACACCCCTCCACTTT,CASGLVLDRSGTPLHF
.,TRBV7-5,TRBJ2-1,.,TGTGCCAGAAGCCCCGGACTAGCGGGGGGGCCGAGCTCCTACAATGAGCAGTTCTTC,CARSPGLAGGPSSYNEQFF
.,TRBV19,TRBJ2-7,.,TGTGCCAGTAGTAGATTTAGGAGACCCTACGAGCAGTACTTC,CASSRFRRPYEQYF
.,TRBV7-9,TRBJ1-2,once,TGTGCCAGCAGCCCCCCGTCGGCGGGATCGGTTGTTGGCTACACCTTC,CASSPPSAGSVVGYTF
TRBD2,TRBV5-1,TRBJ2-3,.,TGCGCCAGCAGCAGGCTAGCGGGGCGTACTAGCACAGATACGCAGTATTTT,CASSRLAGRTSTDTQYF
TRBD2,TRBV10-3,TRBJ2-3,.,TGTGCCACTAGCGGGGGAGGGACAGATACGCAGTATTTT,CATSGGGTDTQYF
.,TRBV2,TRBJ1-4,few,TGTGCCAGCAGATATGATCTGGGTTCGGGAAAACTGTTTTTT,CASRYDLGSGKLFF
.,TRBV5-4,TRBJ2-7,.,TGTGCCAGCAGCCCCAGCGGTCAGGGGAATCACGACTTC,CASSPSGQGNHDF
.,TRBV14,TRBJ2-1,once,TGTGCCAGCAGCCAAGGGACAGCCTACAATGAGCAGTTCTTC,CASSQGTAYNEQFF
TRBD1,TRBV7-3,TRBJ2-2,.,TGTGCCAGCAGCACTAAACCGGGACAGACCGCCGGGGAGCTGTTTTTT,CASSTKPGQTAGELFF
TRBD1,TRBV19,TRBJ1-4,.,TGTGCCAGTAGTATGGGACAGACACCTAATGAAAAACTGTTTTTT,CASSMGQTPNEKLFF
.,TRBV5-1,TRBJ1-5,.,TGCGCCAGCAGCTTGGCAGGCAGGAGCAATCAGCCCCAGCATTTT,CASSLAGRSNQPQHF
TRBD2,TRBV4-1,TRBJ2-2,.,TGCGCCAGCAGCCAAGATCCCCTAGCGGGAGGGCCGGGCACCGGGGAGCTGTTTTTT,CASSQDPLAGGPGTGELFF
.,TRBV19,TRBJ2-6,.,TGTGCCAGTAGTCACAGGGTGTCTGGGGCCAACGTCCTGACTTTC,CASSHRVSGANVLTF
.,TRBV7-2,TRBJ2-7,.,TGTGCCAGCAGCCCGGACTCGAACCTGAATTCCGAGCAGTACTTC,CASSPDSNLNSEQYF
.,TRBV12-2,TRBJ1-6,.,TGTGCAAGTCGCCATCACCACGCAATACGACAGCCCCTCCACTTT,CASRHHHAIRQPLHF
.,TRBV2,TRBJ1-5,.,TGTGCCAGCAGTGAAGCGCGGGAATCCAATCAGCCCCAGCATTTT,CASSEARESNQPQHF
.,TRBV7-2,TRBJ2-1,.,TGTGCCAGCAGCTTACAGAGATGGGGGGTTGAGCAGTTCTTC,CASSLQRWGVEQFF
.,TRBV4-1,TRBJ1-1,.,TGCGCCAGCAGCCAAGATTTAATTACGGGGAACACTGAAGCTTTCTTT,CASSQDLITGNTEAFF
TRBD1,TRBV5-1,TRBJ2-1,once,TGCGCCAGCAGCCCCGGGACAGGTGTATCCTACAATGAGCAGTTCTTC,CASSPGTGVSYNEQFF
.,TRBV3-1/TRBV3-2,TRBJ2-2,few,TGTGCCAGCAGCCGCCGTCCGGCAGGGGCGTCCGGGGAGCTGTTTTTT,CASSRRPAGASGELFF
TRBD1,TRBV15,TRBJ2-4,.,TGTGCCACCAGCAGAGAATTTGGACAGGGAGTGGCCATTCAGTACTTC,CATSREFGQGVAIQYF
.,TRBV7-9,TRBJ2-1,.,TGTGCCAGCAGCCCGGCGCGGGGTCGCCACAATGAGCAGTTCTTC,CASSPARGRHNEQFF
TRBD2,TRBV10-3,TRBJ2-3,.,TGTGCCATCAGTGAGCCCCTCGGTTCGGGGGGGCGAGCAGATACGCAGTATTTT,CAISEPLGSGGRADTQYF
.,TRBV4-2,TRBJ1-1,.,TGTGCCAGCAGCCTGAGTGTTACGAACACTGAAGCTTTCTTT,CASSLSVTNTEAFF
.,TRBV6-5,TRBJ1-3,once,TGTGCCAGCAGTTACGAGCGGGGAAACACCATATATTTT,CASSYERGNTIYF
.,TRBV27,TRBJ1-1,.,TGTGCCAGCACCTCAGGGTTCGGGAACACTGAAGCTTTCTTT,CASTSGFGNTEAFF
TRBD2,TRBV5-1,TRBJ2-1,once,TGCGCCAGCAGCTTGGTTAGTAGCGGGAACTACAATGAGCAGTTCTTC,CASSLVSSGNYNEQFF
TRBD1,TRBV25-1,TRBJ1-4,.,TGTGCCAGCAGTGAATACTCAGGGGGTAGTGATGAAAAACTGTTTTTT,CASSEYSGGSDEKLFF
TRBD2,TRBV5-8,TRBJ2-1,.,TGTGCCAGCAGCCCCCGGACTAGCGGGGGGGTCTACAATGAGCAGTTCTTC,CASSPRTSGGVYNEQFF
.,TRBV3-1/TRBV3-2,TRBJ1-1,.,TGTGCCAGCAGCCAATCCGGGTCTGGCACTGAAGCTTTCTTT,CASSQSGSGTEAFF
.,TRBV4-2,TRBJ2-1,.,TGTGCCAGCAGCTTCGGACACAGCAATGAGCAGTTCTTC,CASSFGHSNEQFF
TRBD2,TRBV19,TRBJ2-7,.,TGTGCCAGTAGTATAGGCCCGGGAGGGCCCTCCTACGAGCAGTACTTC,CASSIGPGGPSYEQYF
TRBD1,TRBV2,TRBJ1-6,few,TGTGCCAGCAGCCCCGGACAGGGGGGGTCACCCCTCCACTTT,CASSPGQGGSPLHF
.,TRBV6-6,TRBJ2-1,.,TGTGCCAGCAGTCCTGGGTCTAGCGATAAAAGCTCCTACAATGAGCAGTTCTTC,CASSPGSSDKSSYNEQFF
.,TRBV29-1,TRBJ1-1,.,TGCAGCGTTTATAAGAACACTGAAGCTTTCTTT,CSVYKNTEAFF
.,TRBV6-5,TRBJ2-1,many,TGTGCCAGCAGCTTCCTCGGTCGTGAGCAGTTCTTC,CASSFLGREQFF
TRBD2,TRBV2,TRBJ2-1,.,TGTGCCAGCAGTGATGATAGCGGGCGGTACGGCAATGAGCAGTTCTTC,CASSDDSGRYGNEQFF
TRBD2,TRBV18,TRBJ2-1,few,TGTGCCAGCTTCCCGGGGGGTGAGCAGTTCTTC,CASFPGGEQFF
.,TRBV2,TRBJ1-1,.,TGTGCCAGCAGGATCTTTTCTCGGTACACTGAAGCTTTCTTT,CASRIFSRYTEAFF
TRBD1,TRBV7-9,TRBJ1-2,.,TGTGCCAGCACCCCGGGACAGGGGAACTATGGCTACACCTTC,CASTPGQGNYGYTF
.,TRBV5-4,TRBJ2-3,.,TGTGCCAGCAGCCGACACGACCTTAGCACAGATACGCAGTATTTT,CASSRHDLSTDTQYF
TRBD1,TRBV15,TRBJ2-7,.,TGTGCCACCAGCAGAGATCCGGGACAGGGTTACGAGCAGTACTTC,CATSRDPGQGYEQYF